This T cell receptor (beta chain) was identified in a study of tumor-infiltrating lymphocytes in primary liver carcinoma. For blood RNA, unsorted whole blood served as the source, and germline DNA was extracted too. A remark on this clonotype: As yet, its antigen is unknown. This may come from a read error, since a much larger clone is one base off.

The authors made TCR beta cDNA from around 500 ng total RNA with a constant-region primer. Slightly modified ARM-PCR with three nested multiplex PCR rounds yielded TCR beta libraries. TCRdb reprocessed the multiplex PCR reads via MiXCR and lists one record per CDR3 protein. The sample gives about 320,000 distinct CDR3 sequences, 55% to 65% of which show up once; more than 8.5% is in the top ten. Study-wide findings and caveats: Tumor region pairs shared more overlap than did tumor-adjacent and tumor-blood pairs. Tumors significantly exceeded blood in top-250-clone fraction (p = 0.039).

Sequences were obtained from peripheral blood. This receptor was taken from a man aged 35-49 years with primary liver carcinoma and hepatitis B virus infection.

Here the CDR3 DNA reads TGTGCCAGCAGAATACAGGTTGGAAACACCATATATTTT. Protein sequence: CASRIQVGNTIYF. The chain has TRBV6-5 and TRBJ1-3; D possibly corresponds to TRBD1 (5 bases). With 6 bases removed from V and 3 bases from J, the gap between germline ends came to 9 bases. The CDR3 length is 13 residues. Per germline, CDR1 MNHEY and CDR2 SVGAGI.